A selection of T cell receptor beta chains follows, all from one sample in a study of immune cell composition in non-small cell lung cancer. Sequencing used immunoSEQ multiplex PCR; TCRdb keeps in-frame clones, though not all of them. The repertoire consists of about 5,200 clones, with just over 70% occurring once and the leading ten covering about 10%. Sequences were obtained from lung tumor tissue. Every receptor here comes from a human donor with non-small cell lung cancer. CDR3s include the opening cysteine and the closing phenylalanine or tryptophan. Each record gives: clone size, D gene, J gene, V gene, CDR3 DNA, CDR3 protein. The D gene is left open where the match is weak. Some rows mark clone size as missing; the rest say once, few, many or name a class of expanded clone.

size: .; D: .; J: TRBJ2-4; V: TRBV5-1; DNA: TGCGCCAGCAGCTTGAGGGACACCGGCGACATTCAGTACTTC; CDR3: CASSLRDTGDIQYF
size: once; D: .; J: TRBJ2-7; V: TRBV28; DNA: TGTGCCAGCAGGCTAGTAGGCTACGAGCAGTACTTC; CDR3: CASRLVGYEQYF
size: .; D: .; J: TRBJ1-3; V: TRBV28; DNA: TGTGCCACCGAATTCTTGGGCGGGGACTTTGGAAACACCATATATTTT; CDR3: CATEFLGGDFGNTIYF
size: few; D: .; J: TRBJ1-1; V: TRBV7-3; DNA: TGTGCCAGCAGCTTAGGAGTGGACAGTGAAGCTTTCTTT; CDR3: CASSLGVDSEAFF
size: .; D: .; J: TRBJ2-7; V: TRBV2; DNA: TGTGCCAGTTCCACTAGTTACTACGAGCAGTACTTC; CDR3: CASSTSYYEQYF
size: .; D: .; J: TRBJ1-1; V: TRBV18; DNA: TGTGCCAGCTCACTCCAGCGAGGGAACACTGAAGCTTTCTTT; CDR3: CASSLQRGNTEAFF
size: .; D: TRBD2; J: TRBJ2-3; V: TRBV9; DNA: TGTGCCAGCAGCGAGGCAGCGGGAGGGGCAGATACGCAGTATTTT; CDR3: CASSEAAGGADTQYF
size: .; D: .; J: TRBJ2-3; V: TRBV29-1; DNA: TGCAGCGTTGGGCGGAAAACTAGCACAGATACGCAGTATTTT; CDR3: CSVGRKTSTDTQYF
size: once; D: .; J: TRBJ1-3; V: TRBV19; DNA: TGTGCCAGTAGTACCATACAGAGCTCTGGAAACACCATATATTTT; CDR3: CASSTIQSSGNTIYF
size: few; D: TRBD2; J: TRBJ2-1; V: TRBV7-2; DNA: TGTGCCAGCAGCGGGACTAGCGGGTGGAATGAGCAGTTCTTC; CDR3: CASSGTSGWNEQFF
size: few; D: .; J: TRBJ1-1; V: TRBV27; DNA: TGTGCCAGCAGTTTATCAAGCCCGCGTGAAGCTTTCTTT; CDR3: CASSLSSPREAFF
size: .; D: .; J: TRBJ1-4; V: TRBV28; DNA: TGTGCCAGCCTCGAGTCCGGAAAACTGTTTTTT; CDR3: CASLESGKLFF
size: .; D: TRBD1; J: TRBJ1-3; V: TRBV7-8; DNA: TGTGCCAGCAGTCCCTACAGGGGCCCTGGAAACACCATATATTTT; CDR3: CASSPYRGPGNTIYF
size: .; D: .; J: TRBJ2-2; V: TRBV6-5; DNA: TGTGCCAGCAGTTCTAGACGAGGGTCCGGAGGCGGGGAGCTGTTTTTT; CDR3: CASSSRRGSGGGELFF
size: .; D: .; J: TRBJ1-2; V: TRBV28; DNA: TGTGCCACTAGGACTGCTTATGGCTACACCTTC; CDR3: CATRTAYGYTF
size: large; D: TRBD1; J: TRBJ2-7; V: TRBV27; DNA: TGTGCCAGCAGGACAGGGGGGGTCAACGAGCAGTACTTC; CDR3: CASRTGGVNEQYF